This TCR beta chain was observed in a study of T cell changes during pregnancy in multiple sclerosis. The CDR3 covers 15 residues. Germline-derived CDR1 and CDR2 are MNHNS and SASEGT. The germline V and J ends were trimmed by 3 bases and 6 bases, with 14 bases remaining between them. Produced via immunoSEQ multiplex PCR; TCRdb's table is partial and in-frame only. The sample has 60,000 to 90,000 clones; 70% to 90% are singletons. The receptor was derived from a female donor with multiple sclerosis, enrolled in a pregnancy study. J is TRBJ2-2 and V is TRBV6-1, with D unclear. The sequenced sample was peripheral blood, obtained before pregnancy. The CDR3 here is CASSDTPNNPGELFF. The CDR3 bases are TGTGCCAGCAGTGATACACCAAATAACCCCGGGGAGCTGTTTTTT.